Reported below is one TCR beta chain. This specimen comes from a study of spatial heterogeneity in lung cancer. The length of the CDR3 is 13 residues. Trimming at V came to 10 bases and at J to 3 bases, leaving 4 bases not matched to a gene. Per germline, CDR1 LGHNA and CDR2 YSLEER. MiXCR, run by TCRdb on the 5' RACE reads, gives a single entry per CDR3 protein. Among fewer than 150,000 distinct CDR3 sequences listed, 10% to 11% were seen once. This sample's time point: blood at routine non-recurrence follow-up after resection. The authors sequenced whole RNA from tumor, nontumor lung or frozen PBMC without sorting.

Sequencing used PBMCs, obtained at follow-up. The TCR comes from a female donor with early-stage non-small cell lung cancer. V and J are TRBV4-3 and TRBJ2-4; 9 bases align to TRBD2. The CDR3, as DNA: TGCGCCATCGAGACTAGCGGCAAAAACATTCAGTACTTC. Protein sequence: CAIETSGKNIQYF.